The T cell receptor (beta chain) described here comes from a study of control samples from healthy donors and cancer patients. CDR3 size: 12 residues. V was clipped by 5 bases and J by 0 bases, with 5 bases between them. The germline CDR1 and CDR2 sequences are KGHSH and LQKENI. Method: immunoSEQ multiplex PCR; TCRdb's copy keeps in-frame clones and lacks some. The data contain approximately 150,000 clones, approximately 86% of them singletons. A remark on this clone: Other DNA sequences from this sample encode an identical CDR3 as well.

V usage is TRBV18 and J usage is TRBJ2-7; D call uncertain. Sequencing was performed on blood. The sequence was collected from a man younger than 35 in good health. CDR3 in DNA: TGTGCCAGCTCAAGGGACTCCTACGAGCAGTACTTC. Translating gives CASSRDSYEQYF.